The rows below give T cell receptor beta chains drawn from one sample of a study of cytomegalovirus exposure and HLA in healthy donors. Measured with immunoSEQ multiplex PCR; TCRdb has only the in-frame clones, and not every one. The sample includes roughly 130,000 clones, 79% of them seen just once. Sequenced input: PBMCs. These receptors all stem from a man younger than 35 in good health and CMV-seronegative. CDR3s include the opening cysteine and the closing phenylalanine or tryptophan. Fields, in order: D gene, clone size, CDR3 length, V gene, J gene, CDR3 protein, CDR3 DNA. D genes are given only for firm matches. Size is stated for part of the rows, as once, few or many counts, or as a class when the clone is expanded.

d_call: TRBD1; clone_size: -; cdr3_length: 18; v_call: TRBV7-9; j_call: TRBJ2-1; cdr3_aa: CASSLAVRTGSSYNEQFF; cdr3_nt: TGTGCCAGCAGCTTAGCTGTTAGGACAGGGAGCTCCTACAATGAGCAGTTCTTC
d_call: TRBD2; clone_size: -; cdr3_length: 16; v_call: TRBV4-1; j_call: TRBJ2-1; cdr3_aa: CATSRLAGVEHNEQFF; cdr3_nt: TGCGCCACCAGTCGACTAGCGGGGGTGGAGCACAATGAGCAGTTCTTC
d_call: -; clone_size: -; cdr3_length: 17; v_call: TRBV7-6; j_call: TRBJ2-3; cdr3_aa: CASSLPREGGNTDTQYF; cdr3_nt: TGTGCCAGCAGCTTACCCCGCGAGGGCGGAAACACAGATACGCAGTATTTT
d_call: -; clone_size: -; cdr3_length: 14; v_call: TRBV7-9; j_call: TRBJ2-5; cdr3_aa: CASSLAGGRETQYF; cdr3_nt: TGTGCCAGCAGCTTAGCGGGAGGTAGAGAGACCCAGTACTTC
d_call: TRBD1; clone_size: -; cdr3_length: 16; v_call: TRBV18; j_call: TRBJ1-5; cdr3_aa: CASSLTRGQGHQPQHF; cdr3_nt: TGTGCCAGCTCACTAACTAGGGGACAGGGCCATCAGCCCCAGCATTTT
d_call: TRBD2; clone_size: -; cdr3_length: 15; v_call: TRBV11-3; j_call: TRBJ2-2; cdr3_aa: CASSSGGSFTGELFF; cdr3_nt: TGTGCCAGCAGCTCCGGCGGGAGTTTCACCGGGGAGCTGTTTTTT
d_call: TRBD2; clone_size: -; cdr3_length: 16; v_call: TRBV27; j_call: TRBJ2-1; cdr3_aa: CASSFGLAGVYNEQFF; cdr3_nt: TGTGCCAGCAGTTTTGGGCTAGCGGGAGTCTACAATGAGCAGTTCTTC
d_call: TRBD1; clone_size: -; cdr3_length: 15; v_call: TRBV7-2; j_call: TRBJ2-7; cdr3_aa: CASSLGQVGSYEQYF; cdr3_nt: TGTGCCAGCAGCCTTGGACAGGTAGGCTCCTACGAGCAGTACTTC
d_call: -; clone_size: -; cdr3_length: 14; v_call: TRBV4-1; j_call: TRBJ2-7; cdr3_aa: CASSQGQVSYEQYF; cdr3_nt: TGCGCCAGCAGCCAAGGGCAGGTCTCCTACGAGCAGTACTTC
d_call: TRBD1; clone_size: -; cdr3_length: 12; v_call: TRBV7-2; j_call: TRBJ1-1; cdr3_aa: CASSPTGAEAFF; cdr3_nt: TGTGCCAGCAGCCCGACAGGGGCTGAAGCTTTCTTT
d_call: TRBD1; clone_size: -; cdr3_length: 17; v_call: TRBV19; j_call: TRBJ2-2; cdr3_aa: CASSMGPWTGQTGELFF; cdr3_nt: TGTGCCAGTAGTATGGGACCCTGGACAGGGCAAACCGGGGAGCTGTTTTTT
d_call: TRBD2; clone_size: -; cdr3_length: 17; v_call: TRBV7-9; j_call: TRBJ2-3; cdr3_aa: CASSLLAGAFGTDTQYF; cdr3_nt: TGTGCCAGCAGCTTACTAGCGGGAGCGTTCGGCACAGATACGCAGTATTTT
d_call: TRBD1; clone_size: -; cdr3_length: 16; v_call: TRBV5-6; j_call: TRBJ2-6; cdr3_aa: CASSLGQGAGANVLTF; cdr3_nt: TGTGCCAGCAGCCTGGGACAGGGGGCTGGGGCCAACGTCCTGACTTTC
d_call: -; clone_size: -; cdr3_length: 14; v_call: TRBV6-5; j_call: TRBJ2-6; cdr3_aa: CASSYLDGANILTF; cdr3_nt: TGTGCCAGCAGTTACTTAGATGGGGCCAACATCCTGACTTTC
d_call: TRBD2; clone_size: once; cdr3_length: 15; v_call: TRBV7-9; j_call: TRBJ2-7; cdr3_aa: CASSSGLAGGFKQYF; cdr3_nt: TGTGCCAGCAGCTCGGGACTAGCGGGAGGCTTCAAGCAGTACTTC
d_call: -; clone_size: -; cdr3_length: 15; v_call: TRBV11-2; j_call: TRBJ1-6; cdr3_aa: CASSPRGVNNSPLHF; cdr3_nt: TGTGCCAGCAGCCCCCGTGGAGTTAATAATTCACCCCTCCACTTT
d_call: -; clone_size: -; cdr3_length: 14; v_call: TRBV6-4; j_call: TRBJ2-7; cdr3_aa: CASSQTDSSYEQYF; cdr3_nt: TGTGCCAGCAGCCAGACGGACAGCTCCTACGAGCAGTACTTC
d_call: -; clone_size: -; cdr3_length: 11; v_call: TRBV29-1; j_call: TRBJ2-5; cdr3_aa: CSVQGGETQYF; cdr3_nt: TGCAGCGTTCAGGGGGGAGAGACCCAGTACTTC
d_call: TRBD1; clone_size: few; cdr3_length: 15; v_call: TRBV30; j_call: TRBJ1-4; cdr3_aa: CAWSTDRDRGRKLFF; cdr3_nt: TGTGCCTGGAGTACAGACCGGGACAGGGGCCGAAAACTGTTTTTT
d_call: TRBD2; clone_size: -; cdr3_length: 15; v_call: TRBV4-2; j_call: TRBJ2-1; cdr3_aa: CASSRDYKSYNEQFF; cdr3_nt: TGTGCCAGCAGCCGGGACTACAAATCCTACAATGAGCAGTTCTTC
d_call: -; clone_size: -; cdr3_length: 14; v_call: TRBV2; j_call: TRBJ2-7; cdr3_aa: CASSERWVAYEQYF; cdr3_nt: TGTGCCAGCAGTGAGAGGTGGGTGGCCTACGAGCAGTACTTC
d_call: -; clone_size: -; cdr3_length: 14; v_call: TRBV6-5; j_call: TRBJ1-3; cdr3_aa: CASSYGGDGNTIYF; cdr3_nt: TGTGCCAGCAGTTACGGGGGGGACGGAAACACCATATATTTT
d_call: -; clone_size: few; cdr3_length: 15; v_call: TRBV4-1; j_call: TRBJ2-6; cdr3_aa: CASSQDRVGANVLTF; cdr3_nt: TGCGCCAGCAGCCAAGACAGGGTTGGGGCCAACGTCCTGACTTTC
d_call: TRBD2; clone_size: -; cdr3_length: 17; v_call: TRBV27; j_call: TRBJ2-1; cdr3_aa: CASSPLLAGSSYNEQFF; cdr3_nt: TGTGCCAGCAGTCCCTTGCTAGCGGGTTCCTCCTACAATGAGCAGTTCTTC
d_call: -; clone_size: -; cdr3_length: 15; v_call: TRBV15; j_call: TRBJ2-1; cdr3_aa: CATSRSPADYNEQFF; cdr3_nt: TGTGCCACCAGCAGATCTCCGGCGGATTACAATGAGCAGTTCTTC
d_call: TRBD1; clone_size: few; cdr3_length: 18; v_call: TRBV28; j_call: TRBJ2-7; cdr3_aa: CASNSNTGGQVGTYEQYF; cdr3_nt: TGTGCCAGCAACTCCAACACAGGGGGCCAAGTGGGGACCTACGAGCAGTACTTC
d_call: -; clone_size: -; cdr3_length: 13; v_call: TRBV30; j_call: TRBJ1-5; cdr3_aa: CAWDAGGNQPQHF; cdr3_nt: TGTGCCTGGGATGCCGGGGGGAATCAGCCCCAGCATTTT
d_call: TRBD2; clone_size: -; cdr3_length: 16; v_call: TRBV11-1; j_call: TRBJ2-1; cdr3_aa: CASSTPGTSGSYEQFF; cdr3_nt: TGTGCCAGCAGCACCCCCGGGACTAGCGGGAGTTATGAGCAGTTCTTC
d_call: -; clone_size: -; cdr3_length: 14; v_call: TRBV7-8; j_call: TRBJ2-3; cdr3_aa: CASSLSSQVWTQYF; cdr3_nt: TGTGCCAGCAGCTTAAGTAGCCAAGTTTGGACGCAGTATTTT
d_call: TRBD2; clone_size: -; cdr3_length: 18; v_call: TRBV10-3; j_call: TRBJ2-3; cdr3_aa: CAISGLGLETRPTDTQYF; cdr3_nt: TGTGCCATCAGTGGATTGGGACTAGAGACTAGACCCACAGATACGCAGTATTTT
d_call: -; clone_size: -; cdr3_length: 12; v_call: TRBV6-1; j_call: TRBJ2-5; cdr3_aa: CASSHRDCEQYF; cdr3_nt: TGTGCCAGCAGTCATCGGGACTGTGAGCAGTACTTC
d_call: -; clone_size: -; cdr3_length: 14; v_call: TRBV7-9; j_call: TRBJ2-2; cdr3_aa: CASSPTGSTGELFF; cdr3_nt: TGTGCCAGCAGCCCAACAGGGAGCACCGGGGAGCTGTTTTTT
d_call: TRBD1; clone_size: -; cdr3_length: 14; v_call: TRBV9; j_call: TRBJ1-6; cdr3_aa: CASSDHTGTGALHF; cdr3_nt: TGTGCCAGCAGCGACCACACGGGGACAGGCGCCCTCCACTTT